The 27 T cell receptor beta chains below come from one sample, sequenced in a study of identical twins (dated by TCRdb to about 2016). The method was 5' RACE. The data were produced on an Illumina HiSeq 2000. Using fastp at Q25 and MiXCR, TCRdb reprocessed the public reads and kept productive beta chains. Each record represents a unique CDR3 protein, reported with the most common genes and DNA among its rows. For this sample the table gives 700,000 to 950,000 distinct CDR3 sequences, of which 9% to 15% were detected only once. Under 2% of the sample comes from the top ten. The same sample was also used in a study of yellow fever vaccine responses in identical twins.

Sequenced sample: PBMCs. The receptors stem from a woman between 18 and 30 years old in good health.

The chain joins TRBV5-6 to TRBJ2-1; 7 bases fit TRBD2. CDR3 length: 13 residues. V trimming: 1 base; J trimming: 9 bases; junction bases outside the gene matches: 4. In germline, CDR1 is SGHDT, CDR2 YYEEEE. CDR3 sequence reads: CASSLWGGGEQFF. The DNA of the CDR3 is TGTGCCAGCAGCTTGTGGGGGGGAGGTGAGCAGTTCTTC.

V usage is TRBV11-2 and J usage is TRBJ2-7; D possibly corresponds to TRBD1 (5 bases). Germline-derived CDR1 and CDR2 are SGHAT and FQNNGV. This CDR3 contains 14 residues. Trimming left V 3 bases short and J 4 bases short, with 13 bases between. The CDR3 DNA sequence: TGTGCCAGCAGCTTGGAAGGGGCCTTTTACGAGCAGTACGTC. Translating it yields CASSLEGAFYEQYV.

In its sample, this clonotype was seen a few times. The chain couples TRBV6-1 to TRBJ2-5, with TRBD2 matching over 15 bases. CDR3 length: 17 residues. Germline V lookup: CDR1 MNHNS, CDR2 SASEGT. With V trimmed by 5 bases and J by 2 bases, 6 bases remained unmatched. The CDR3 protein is CASSTGLAGGQQETQYF. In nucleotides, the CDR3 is TGTGCCAGCAGTACGGGACTAGCGGGAGGACAGCAAGAGACCCAGTACTTC.

CDR3 amino acids: CASSQDWGGPTSTDTQYF. In nucleotides, the CDR3 is TGTGCCAGCAGCCAAGATTGGGGGGGGCCCACTAGCACAGATACGCAGTATTTT. This chain connects TRBV4-2 to TRBJ2-3; possible D gene TRBD2, 7 bases. V lost 0 bases to trimming and J lost 0 bases, with 16 bases between them. This CDR3 is built from 18 residues. Germline CDR1 is LGHNA and CDR2 is YNFKEQ.

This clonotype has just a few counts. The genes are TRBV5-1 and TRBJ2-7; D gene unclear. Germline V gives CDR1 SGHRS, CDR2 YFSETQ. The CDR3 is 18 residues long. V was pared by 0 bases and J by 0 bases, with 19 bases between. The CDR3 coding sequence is TGCGCCAGCAGCTTGGCCCCAAGCTATCCCACGATCTCCTACGAGCAGTACTTC. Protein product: CASSLAPSYPTISYEQYF.

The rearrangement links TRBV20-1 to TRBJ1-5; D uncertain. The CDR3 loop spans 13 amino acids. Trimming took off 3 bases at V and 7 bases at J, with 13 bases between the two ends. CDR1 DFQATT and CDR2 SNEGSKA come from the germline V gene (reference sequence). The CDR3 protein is CSASRNVGQPQHF. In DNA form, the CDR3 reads TGCAGTGCTAGTAGGAACGTGGGGCAGCCCCAGCATTTT.

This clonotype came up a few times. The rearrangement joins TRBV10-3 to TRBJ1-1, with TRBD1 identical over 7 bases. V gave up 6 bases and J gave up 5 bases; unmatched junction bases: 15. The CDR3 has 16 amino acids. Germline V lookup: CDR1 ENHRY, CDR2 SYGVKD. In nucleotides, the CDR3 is TGTGCCATCAGAAACCCACGGACAGGCGAGGGGACTGAAGCTTTCTTT. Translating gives CAIRNPRTGEGTEAFF.

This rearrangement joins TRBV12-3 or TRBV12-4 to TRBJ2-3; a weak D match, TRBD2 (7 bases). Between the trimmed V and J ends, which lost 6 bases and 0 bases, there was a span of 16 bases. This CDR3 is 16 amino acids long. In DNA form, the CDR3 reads TGTGCCAGCAGCGCGGGGGCCCACCATAGCACAGATACGCAGTATTTT. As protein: CASSAGAHHSTDTQYF.

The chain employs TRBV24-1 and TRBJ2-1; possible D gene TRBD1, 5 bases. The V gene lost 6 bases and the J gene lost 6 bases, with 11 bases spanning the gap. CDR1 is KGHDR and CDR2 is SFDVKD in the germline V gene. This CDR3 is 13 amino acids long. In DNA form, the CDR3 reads TGTGCCACCAGTTCAGGGTTTAGCAATGAGCAGTTCTTC. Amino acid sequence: CATSSGFSNEQFF.

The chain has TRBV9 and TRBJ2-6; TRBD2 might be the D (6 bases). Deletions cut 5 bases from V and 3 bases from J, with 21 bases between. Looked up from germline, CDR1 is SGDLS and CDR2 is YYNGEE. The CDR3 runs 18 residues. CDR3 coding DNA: TGTGCCAGCAGTGGGGGGACGGAGGAATATGGTGGGGCCAACGTCCTGACTTTC. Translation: CASSGGTEEYGGANVLTF.

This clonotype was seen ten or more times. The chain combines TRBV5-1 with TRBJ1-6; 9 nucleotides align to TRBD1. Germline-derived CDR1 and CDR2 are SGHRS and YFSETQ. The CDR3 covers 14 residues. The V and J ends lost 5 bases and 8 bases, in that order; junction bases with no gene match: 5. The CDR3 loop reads CASSSTGGDSPLHF. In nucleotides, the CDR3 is TGCGCCAGCAGTAGTACAGGGGGCGATTCACCCCTCCACTTT.

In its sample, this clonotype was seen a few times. CDR3 nucleotides: TGTGCCAGCAGCTTGGGCATGGCGTACAATGAGCAGTTCTTC. This encodes CASSLGMAYNEQFF. V gene TRBV7-6 combines with J gene TRBJ2-1, with no clear D. The V and J ends lost 3 bases and 4 bases respectively, with 10 bases between them. Germline CDR1 is SGHVS and CDR2 is FNYEAQ. The CDR3 has 14 residues.

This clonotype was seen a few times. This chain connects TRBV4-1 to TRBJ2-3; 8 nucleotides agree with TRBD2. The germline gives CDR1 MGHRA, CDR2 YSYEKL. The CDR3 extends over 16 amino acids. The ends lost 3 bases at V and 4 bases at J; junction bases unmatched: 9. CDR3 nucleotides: TGCGCCAGCAGCCAGCCGGGGGGGGTTGGCGCAGATACGCAGTATTTT. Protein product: CASSQPGGVGADTQYF.

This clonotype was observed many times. CDR3 sequence: CASSGGAGGSYNEQFF. DNA of the CDR3: TGTGCCAGCAGTGGTGGGGCCGGGGGCTCCTACAATGAGCAGTTCTTC. The rearrangement uses TRBV12-3 or TRBV12-4 and TRBJ2-1; possibly TRBD2 for D (6 bases). V lost 5 bases, J lost 0 bases, and 14 bases lay in between. The CDR3 is made up of 16 amino acids.

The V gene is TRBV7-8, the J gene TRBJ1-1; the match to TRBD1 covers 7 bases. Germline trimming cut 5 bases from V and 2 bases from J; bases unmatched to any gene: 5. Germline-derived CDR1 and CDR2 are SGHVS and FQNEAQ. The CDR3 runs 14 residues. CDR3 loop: CASSMDRTNTEAFF. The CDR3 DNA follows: TGTGCCAGCAGCATGGACAGGACAAACACTGAAGCTTTCTTT.

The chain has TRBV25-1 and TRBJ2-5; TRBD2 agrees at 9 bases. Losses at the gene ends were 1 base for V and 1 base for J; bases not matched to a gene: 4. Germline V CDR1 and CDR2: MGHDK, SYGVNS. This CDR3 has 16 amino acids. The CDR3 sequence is CASSELVAGVQETQYF. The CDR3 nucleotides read TGTGCCAGCAGTGAATTGGTAGCGGGGGTCCAAGAGACCCAGTACTTC.

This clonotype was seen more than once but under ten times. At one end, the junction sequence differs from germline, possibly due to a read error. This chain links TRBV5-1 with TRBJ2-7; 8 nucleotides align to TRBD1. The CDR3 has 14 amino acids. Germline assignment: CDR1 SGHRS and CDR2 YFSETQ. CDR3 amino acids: CASSLSQGASEQYF. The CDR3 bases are TGTGCCAGCAGCTTAAGCCAGGGGGCCAGCGAGCAGTACTTC.

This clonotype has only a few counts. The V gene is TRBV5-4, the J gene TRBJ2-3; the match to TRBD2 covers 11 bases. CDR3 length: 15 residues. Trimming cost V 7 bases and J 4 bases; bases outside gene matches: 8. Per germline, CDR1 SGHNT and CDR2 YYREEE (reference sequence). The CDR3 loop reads CASFPGLAESDTQYF. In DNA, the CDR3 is TGTGCCAGCTTCCCGGGACTAGCGGAGTCAGATACGCAGTATTTT. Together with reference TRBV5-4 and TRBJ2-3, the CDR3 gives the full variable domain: ETGVTQSPTHLIKTRGQQVTLRCSSQSGHNTVSWYQQALGQGPQFIFQYYREEENGRGNFPPRFSGLQFPNYSSELNVNALELDDSALYLCASFPGLAESDTQYFGPGTRLTVL.

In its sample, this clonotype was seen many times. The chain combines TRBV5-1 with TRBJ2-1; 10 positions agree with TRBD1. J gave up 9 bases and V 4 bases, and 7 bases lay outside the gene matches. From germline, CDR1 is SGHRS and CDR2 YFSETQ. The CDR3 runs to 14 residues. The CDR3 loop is CASSPGQGVSEQFF. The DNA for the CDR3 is TGCGCCAGCAGCCCCGGACAGGGGGTCAGTGAGCAGTTCTTC.

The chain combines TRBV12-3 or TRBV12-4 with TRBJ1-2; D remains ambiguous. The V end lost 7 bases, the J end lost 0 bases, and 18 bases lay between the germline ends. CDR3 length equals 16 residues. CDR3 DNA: TGTGCCAGCATCATCGGAGATCGGCCAGCTAACTATGGCTACACCTTC. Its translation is CASIIGDRPANYGYTF.

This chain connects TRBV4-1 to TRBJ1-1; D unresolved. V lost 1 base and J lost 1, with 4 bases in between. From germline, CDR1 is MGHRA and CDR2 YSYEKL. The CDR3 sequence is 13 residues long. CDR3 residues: CASSQASNTEAFF. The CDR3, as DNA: TGCGCCAGCAGCCAAGCGTCGAACACTGAAGCTTTCTTT.

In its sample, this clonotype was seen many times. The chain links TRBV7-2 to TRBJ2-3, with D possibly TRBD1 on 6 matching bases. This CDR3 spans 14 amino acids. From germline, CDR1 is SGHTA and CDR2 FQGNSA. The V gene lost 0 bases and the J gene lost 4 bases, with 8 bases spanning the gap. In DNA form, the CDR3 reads TGTGCCAGCAGCTTAGCGGGGGCCCCAGATACGCAGTATTTT. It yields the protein CASSLAGAPDTQYF.

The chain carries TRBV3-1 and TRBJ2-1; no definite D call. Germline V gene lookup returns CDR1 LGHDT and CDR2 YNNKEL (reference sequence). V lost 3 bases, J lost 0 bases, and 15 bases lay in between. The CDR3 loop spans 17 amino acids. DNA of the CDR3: TGTGCCAGCAGCCATTCTGCAAAAAGGGTCTCCTACAATGAGCAGTTCTTC. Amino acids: CASSHSAKRVSYNEQFF.

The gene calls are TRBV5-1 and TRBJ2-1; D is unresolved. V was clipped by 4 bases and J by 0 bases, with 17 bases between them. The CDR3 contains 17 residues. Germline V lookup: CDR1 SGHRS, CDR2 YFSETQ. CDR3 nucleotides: TGCGCCAGCAGCCCCAGCAAGGACGTGGTCTCCTACAATGAGCAGTTCTTC. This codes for CASSPSKDVVSYNEQFF.

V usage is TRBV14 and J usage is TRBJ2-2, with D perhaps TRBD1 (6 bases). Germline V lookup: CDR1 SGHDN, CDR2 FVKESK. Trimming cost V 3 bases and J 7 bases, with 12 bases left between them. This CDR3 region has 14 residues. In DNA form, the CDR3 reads TGTGCCAGCAGCCATAGGACAGTTAACGGGGAGCTGTTTTTT. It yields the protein CASSHRTVNGELFF.

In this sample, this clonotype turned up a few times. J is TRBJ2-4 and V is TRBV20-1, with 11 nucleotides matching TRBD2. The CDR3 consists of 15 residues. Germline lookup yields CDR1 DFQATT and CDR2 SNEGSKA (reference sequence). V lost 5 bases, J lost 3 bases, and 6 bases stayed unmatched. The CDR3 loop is CSAYLAGGGKNIQYF. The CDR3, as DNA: TGCAGTGCTTACTTAGCGGGGGGGGGCAAAAACATTCAGTACTTC.

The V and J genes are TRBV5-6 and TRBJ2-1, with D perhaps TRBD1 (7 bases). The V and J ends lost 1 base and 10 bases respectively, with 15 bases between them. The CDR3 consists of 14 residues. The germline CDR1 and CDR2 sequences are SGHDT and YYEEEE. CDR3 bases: TGTGCCAGCAGCTTGACCCACAGGGGAGGAGAGCAGTTCTTC. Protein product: CASSLTHRGGEQFF. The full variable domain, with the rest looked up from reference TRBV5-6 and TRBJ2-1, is DAGVTQSPTHLIKTRGQQVTLRCSPKSGHDTVSWYQQALGQGPQFIFQYYEEEERQRGNFPDRFSGHQFPNYSSELNVNALLLGDSALYLCASSLTHRGGEQFFGPGTRLTVL.